Listed below are T cell receptor beta chains from one sample, sequenced in a study of blood T cells in healthy people across ages. TCRdb re-derived calls from the 5' RACE reads in MiXCR, one entry per CDR3 protein. Of approximately 1,000,000 distinct CDR3 sequences in the sample, 30% to 40% are singletons; the top ten hold roughly 13%. The sequenced sample consisted of blood. These receptors came from a young man in good health. Each CDR3 is given with its conserved first and last residue. The D gene is left open where the match is weak. Expanded clones get a size class; other rows say once, few or many, or leave the size out.

CDR3nt	CDR3aa	v_gene	d_gene	j_gene	abundance
TGTGCCAGCAGCTTCGCCCCACTCTCCTACAATGAGCAGTACTTC	CASSFAPLSYNEQYF	TRBV7-2	.	TRBJ2-7	.
TGCGCCAGCAGCCAAGGGAACAGGGGAACCGGGGAGCTGTTTTTT	CASSQGNRGTGELFF	TRBV4-3	TRBD1	TRBJ2-2	.
TGTGCCAGCAGTTACTCTAAGGGACTAGCGGGGCGGGATGAGCAGTTCTTC	CASSYSKGLAGRDEQFF	TRBV6-6	TRBD2	TRBJ2-1	few
TGTGCCAGCAGTTACTCGGACAGGGGGTTCTTTAGCAATCAGCCCCAGCATTTT	CASSYSDRGFFSNQPQHF	TRBV6-5	TRBD1	TRBJ1-5	.
TGCGCCAGCAGCTTGGGGACAGCGGGTGAAGCTTTCTTT	CASSLGTAGEAFF	TRBV5-1	.	TRBJ1-1	.
TGCAGTGCCTCTAAGACCGAGTCAAACACTGAAGCTTTCTTT	CSASKTESNTEAFF	TRBV20-1	.	TRBJ1-1	few
TGTGCCAGCAGCCAAGATCCGAAGGGGAGGTATGGCTACACCTTC	CASSQDPKGRYGYTF	TRBV3-1	.	TRBJ1-2	.
TGTGCCAGCAGACTAACTGGGGAAGGCTACACCTTC	CASRLTGEGYTF	TRBV5-6	.	TRBJ1-2	.
TGCAGTGCGTTAGTCGGTAATGAGCAGTTCTTC	CSALVGNEQFF	TRBV20-1	.	TRBJ2-1	.
TGTGCCAGCAGCCAAGGGGTCGGGACCCATTCCTACGAGCAGTACTTC	CASSQGVGTHSYEQYF	TRBV4-2	.	TRBJ2-7	.
TGTGCCAGCAGTAGACAGGGTCAGAGTGGAAATGAGCAGTACTTC	CASSRQGQSGNEQYF	TRBV2	TRBD1	TRBJ2-7	.
TGCGCCAGCAGCCAAGCGGCCAGGACCTACGAGCAGTACTTC	CASSQAARTYEQYF	TRBV4-1	.	TRBJ2-7	.
TGCGCCAGCAACTTGGGGCAGCCTGGAGATACGCAGTATTTT	CASNLGQPGDTQYF	TRBV5-1	.	TRBJ2-3	few
TGTGCCAGCGGGACAGGGGGCACCGGGGAGCTGTTTTTT	CASGTGGTGELFF	TRBV25-1	TRBD1	TRBJ2-2	few
TGCGCCAGCAGCCAAGCTTCGACAGGCACAGATACGCAGTATTTT	CASSQASTGTDTQYF	TRBV4-3	.	TRBJ2-3	.
TGCAGTGCCCCGGGACAGTCTAACTATGGCTACACCTTC	CSAPGQSNYGYTF	TRBV20-1	TRBD1	TRBJ1-2	.